The clone carrying this T cell receptor beta chain was observed a single time. The CDR3 has 15 amino acids. The source of the sample is a study of blood T cell repertoires in COVID-19. Turning to the study itself: The United States, Italy and Spain provided the acute and convalescent COVID-19 samples. Nucleic acid was either cDNA or gDNA, and it came from T cells, B-cell-depleted T cells, or PBMCs.

Original processing methods: Quantification of nucleated cells was approximated via reference gene primer amplification. Here immunoSEQ multiplex PCR was the method, and the copy in TCRdb shows in-frame clones only, minus some. V and J calls and clone size are copied from that table; D and trimming were computed from the DNA. The table lists fewer than 200,000 clones, approximately 80% of them singletons. What was sequenced was peripheral blood. The TCR comes from a woman at least 80 years old with active or convalescent COVID-19. The V gene is TRBV12-1, the J gene TRBJ2-3; whether TRBD1, the table's D call, matches the DNA was not checked. TRBV12-1 represents a pseudogene. The DNA of the CDR3 is TGTGCCAGCAGCCCTGGACAGAAGATCACAGATACGCAGTATTTT. It specifies CASSPGQKITDTQYF.